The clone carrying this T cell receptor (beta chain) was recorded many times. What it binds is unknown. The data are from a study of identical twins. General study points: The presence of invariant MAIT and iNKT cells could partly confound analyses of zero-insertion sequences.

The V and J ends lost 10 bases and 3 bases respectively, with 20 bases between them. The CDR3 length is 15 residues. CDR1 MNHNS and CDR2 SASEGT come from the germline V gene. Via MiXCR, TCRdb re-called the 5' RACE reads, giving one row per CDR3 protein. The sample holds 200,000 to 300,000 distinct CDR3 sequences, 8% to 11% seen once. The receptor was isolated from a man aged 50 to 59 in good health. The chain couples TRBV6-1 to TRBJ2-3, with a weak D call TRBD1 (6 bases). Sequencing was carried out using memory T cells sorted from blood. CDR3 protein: CAIDEKQGLTDTQYF. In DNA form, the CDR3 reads TGTGCCATCGATGAAAAACAGGGCTTGACAGATACGCAGTATTTT.